These 14 T cell receptor beta chains came from one sample sequenced in a study of T cell repertoires in cytomegalovirus infection. TCRdb processed the reads anew with MiXCR; each CDR3 protein has one entry. The profile shows more than 150,000 distinct CDR3 sequences, around 20% of them singletons. The sequenced sample consisted of PBMCs. The receptors derive from a human donor in good health (CMV status not recorded). Some clones in this sample may be carry-over from other donors' samples.

CDR3 loop: CASSYGRGHEQYF. Written as DNA, the CDR3 is TGTGCCAGCAGCTATGGACGGGGCCACGAGCAGTACTTC. The J gene is TRBJ2-7, the V gene TRBV7-2; D might be TRBD1 or TRBD2, each matching 5 bases. In germline, CDR1 is SGHTA, CDR2 FQGNSA. Trimming left V 4 bases short and J 5 bases short, with 12 bases between. The CDR3 consists of 13 residues.

This clonotype appeared a few times. The chain uses TRBV6-2 or TRBV6-3 and TRBJ2-1; 15 nucleotides agree with TRBD2. The CDR3 has 18 residues. CDR1 and CDR2 (germline): MNHEY, SVGEGT. V shed 2 bases and J 1 base; nucleotides not matched to a gene: 3. The CDR3 loop reads CASSYDGTSGRSYNEQFF. The CDR3 DNA reads as TGTGCCAGCAGTTACGACGGGACTAGCGGGAGGTCCTACAATGAGCAGTTCTTC.

The gene calls are TRBV5-1 and TRBJ2-1, with D perhaps matching TRBD1 or TRBD2 (5 bases each). Trimming stripped 3 bases from V and 0 bases from J, with 16 bases between. CDR1 SGHRS and CDR2 YFSETQ come from the germline V gene. The CDR3 sequence is 17 residues long. This CDR3 is CASSWGFDRSSYNEQFF. The CDR3 region has the DNA TGCGCCAGCAGCTGGGGGTTCGACCGAAGCTCCTACAATGAGCAGTTCTTC.

The rearrangement links TRBV30 to TRBJ2-7, with D hard to call. The CDR3 is 11 residues long. Germline loops: CDR1 GTSNPN, CDR2 SVGIG (reference sequence). With 5 bases removed from V and 6 bases from J, the gap between germline ends came to 11 bases. The CDR3 here is CAWASLGEQYF. The CDR3 region has the DNA TGTGCCTGGGCTTCCCTGGGCGAGCAGTACTTC.

V gene TRBV5-4 combines with J gene TRBJ2-5; D may be TRBD2 (5 bases). V was trimmed by 2 bases and J by 5 bases, leaving 13 bases between them. Germline V lookup: CDR1 SGHNT, CDR2 YYREEE (reference sequence). CDR3 length equals 14 residues. CDR3: CASSFVEGGETQYF. The CDR3 region has the DNA TGTGCCAGCAGCTTCGTAGAGGGCGGGGAGACCCAGTACTTC.

The table lists this clonotype with many counts. The gene calls are TRBV2 and TRBJ2-2; no reliable D call. The CDR3 runs 12 residues. The V end was cut by 3 bases, the J end by 5 bases, with 4 bases between. Germline V gene data show CDR1 as SNHLY and CDR2 as FYNNEI. The CDR3 sequence is CASSEGTGELFF. In nucleotides, the CDR3 is TGTGCCAGCAGTGAGGGGACCGGGGAGCTGTTTTTT.

This chain joins TRBV12-3 or TRBV12-4 and TRBJ1-1; D uncertain. The V and J ends lost 4 bases and 6 bases respectively, with 9 bases between them. The CDR3 is 12 residues long. The CDR3 sequence: CASSSESAEAFF. In DNA, the CDR3 is TGTGCCAGCAGTTCGGAGTCGGCTGAAGCTTTCTTT.

This clonotype was found a few times. The V call is TRBV15, the J call TRBJ1-1; D is unclear. Germline CDR1 LNHNV, CDR2 YYDKDF (reference sequence). Between the trimmed V and J ends, which lost 0 bases and 5 bases, there was a span of 16 bases. The CDR3 has 16 amino acids. In DNA, the CDR3 is TGTGCCACCAGCAGAGATTATTCGGGAGGCGGGACTGAAGCTTTCTTT. It yields the protein CATSRDYSGGGTEAFF.

Sample share makes this clonotype medium-sized. The chain links TRBV7-3 to TRBJ2-7, with 11 bases fitting TRBD1. The CDR3 covers 16 residues. Germline V gene sequence: CDR1 SGHTA, CDR2 FQGTGA. Trimming took 8 bases from V and 6 from J; bases not matched to a gene: 15. The CDR3 region has the DNA TGTGCCAGCCAGACGCGGGGGACAGGGGGTTTGTTCGAGCAGTACTTC. It encodes CASQTRGTGGLFEQYF.

DNA of the CDR3: TGTGCCAGCAGCAGGACTAGCGGGGGGTACACAGATACGCAGTATTTT. Translating gives CASSRTSGGYTDTQYF. The chain carries TRBV7-2 and TRBJ2-3, with 14 bases aligning to TRBD2. The V segment lost 5 bases and the J segment 2 bases; nucleotides outside the gene matches: 3. This CDR3 spans 16 amino acids. CDR1 and CDR2 (germline): SGHTA, FQGNSA.

This clonotype was recorded at least ten times. The chain has TRBV7-6 and TRBJ1-5; D perhaps matches TRBD1 (5 bases). With 1 base removed from V and 0 bases from J, the gap between germline ends came to 7 bases. The CDR3 is 15 residues long. In germline, CDR1 is SGHVS, CDR2 FNYEAQ. As DNA, the CDR3 is TGTGCCAGCAGCTTAGGCGGGGGTAGCAATCAGCCCCAGCATTTT. Encoded protein: CASSLGGGSNQPQHF. The complete variable domain, with remaining parts taken from reference TRBV7-6 and TRBJ1-5, reads GAGVSQSPRYKVTKRGQDVALRCDPISGHVSLYWYRQALGQGPEFLTYFNYEAQQDKSGLPNDRFSAERPEGSISTLTIQRTEQRDSAMYRCASSLGGGSNQPQHFGDGTRLSIL.

This chain links TRBV6-1 with TRBJ2-5; D is unclear. CDR1 and CDR2 (germline): MNHNS, SASEGT. V was clipped by 8 bases and J by 6 bases, with 13 bases between them. The CDR3 length is 12 residues. Written as DNA, the CDR3 is TGTGCCAGCTGTTCGGCGGAAAAGACCCAGTACTTC. Its translation is CASCSAEKTQYF.

This clonotype showed up just once. The chain couples TRBV6-4 to TRBJ2-1; D perhaps matches TRBD2 (5 bases). Trimming took 4 bases from V and 0 from J, leaving 16 bases between them. Per the germline V gene, CDR1 is MRHNA and CDR2 is SNTAGT. This CDR3 contains 17 residues. CDR3 residues: CASSVRTALASYNEQFF. In nucleotides, the CDR3 is TGTGCCAGCAGTGTTCGTACAGCCCTAGCCTCCTACAATGAGCAGTTCTTC.

Comments on this clonotype: Since a much larger clone is just one base distant, this may be a read error. This sequence joins TRBV12-3 or TRBV12-4 and TRBJ2-2; 9 bases map to TRBD1. The V segment lost 4 bases and the J segment 6 bases; nucleotides outside the gene matches: 9. The CDR3 spans 16 residues. The chain's CDR3 is CASSYKRDRAAGELFF. As DNA, the CDR3 is TGTGCCAGCAGTTACAAACGGGACAGGGCCGCCGGGGAGCTGTTTTTT.